Given below is one T cell receptor beta chain in context. The record originates from a study of T cell changes during pregnancy in multiple sclerosis. Germline CDR1 is SGHNT and CDR2 is YYREEE (reference sequence). The CDR3 has 13 residues. V lost 5 bases, J lost 5 bases, and 10 bases lay in between. Method: immunoSEQ multiplex PCR; TCRdb's copy keeps in-frame clones and lacks some. The repertoire holds about 100,000 clones, with roughly 92% as singletons. The rearrangement links TRBV5-4 to TRBJ2-2; D unclear. This sequence originates from a female donor with multiple sclerosis, enrolled in a pregnancy study. The source was peripheral blood, collected in the second trimester of pregnancy. CDR3 in amino acids: CASRPVRTGELFF. The CDR3 DNA reads as TGTGCCAGCAGACCCGTCAGGACCGGGGAGCTGTTTTTT.